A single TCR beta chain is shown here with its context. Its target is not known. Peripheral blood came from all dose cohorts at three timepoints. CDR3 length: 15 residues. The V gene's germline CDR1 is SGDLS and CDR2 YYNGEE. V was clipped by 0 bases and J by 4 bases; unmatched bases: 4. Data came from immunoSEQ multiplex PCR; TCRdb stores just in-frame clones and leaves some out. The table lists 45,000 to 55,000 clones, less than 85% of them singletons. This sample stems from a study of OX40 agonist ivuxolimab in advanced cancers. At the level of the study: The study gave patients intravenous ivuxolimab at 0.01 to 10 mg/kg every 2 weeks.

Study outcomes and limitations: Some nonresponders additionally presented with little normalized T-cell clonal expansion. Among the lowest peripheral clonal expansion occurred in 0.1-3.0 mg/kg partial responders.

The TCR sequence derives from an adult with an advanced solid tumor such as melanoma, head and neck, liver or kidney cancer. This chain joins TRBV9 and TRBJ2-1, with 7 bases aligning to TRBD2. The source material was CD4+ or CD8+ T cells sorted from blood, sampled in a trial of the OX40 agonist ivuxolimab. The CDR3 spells CASSVDGSGYNEQFF. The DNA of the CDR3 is TGTGCCAGCAGCGTAGATGGTAGCGGGTACAATGAGCAGTTCTTC.